One sample yielded the 6 T cell receptor beta chains listed below, sequenced in a study of identical twins. One entry per CDR3 protein, called by TCRdb with MiXCR from the 5' RACE reads. There are a few hundred thousand distinct CDR3 sequences in the sample; roughly 9.9% occur only once, and roughly 3.2% lies in the top ten. This same sample was also part of a study on yellow fever vaccine responses in identical twins.

Sequencing used PBMCs. These TCRs come from a woman between 18 and 29 years old in good health.

This clonotype was observed a handful of times. The chain combines TRBV20-1 with TRBJ2-7; D ambiguous. This CDR3 has 12 amino acids. Trimming removed 5 bases from V and 5 bases from J, with 13 bases in between. In germline, CDR1 is DFQATT, CDR2 SNEGSKA (reference sequence). The CDR3 spells CSAGPDPHEQYF. As DNA, the CDR3 is TGCAGTGCTGGGCCTGACCCCCACGAGCAGTACTTC.

This chain links TRBV4-3 with TRBJ2-3, with TRBD2 matching 13 bases. J lost 5 bases, V lost 3 bases, and 14 bases had no gene match. Germline CDR1 is LGHNA and CDR2 is YSLEER. This CDR3 is 19 amino acids long. CDR3 residues: CASSQAGTSGIGGVDTQYF. The CDR3 DNA follows: TGCGCCAGCAGCCAGGCCGGGACTAGCGGGATTGGAGGTGTAGATACGCAGTATTTT.

This clonotype appeared many times. The junction departs from germline at one end; a sequencing error may be responsible. The rearrangement joins TRBV7-7 to TRBJ2-1, with D unresolved. This CDR3 comprises 13 residues. CDR1 is SSHAT, CDR2 FNYEAQ, per germline (reference sequence). The CDR3 loop reads CASSLFQTYEQFF. CDR3 nucleotides: TGTGCTAGCAGCTTATTCCAGACCTACGAGCAGTTCTTC.

The chain joins TRBV4-3 to TRBJ2-6; D call uncertain. The germline V and J ends were trimmed by 5 bases and 2 bases, with 16 bases remaining between them. This CDR3 comprises 17 residues. Germline V gives CDR1 LGHNA, CDR2 YSLEER. The CDR3 reads CASSGKLPPAGANVLTF. In nucleotides, the CDR3 is TGCGCCAGCAGCGGGAAACTCCCTCCAGCTGGGGCCAACGTCCTGACTTTC.

The gene calls are TRBV6-1 and TRBJ2-3; unclear D gene. Per germline, CDR1 MNHNS and CDR2 SASEGT. The CDR3 has 14 amino acids. V was pared by 0 bases and J by 6 bases, with 10 bases between. CDR3 loop: CASSEAGLWDTQYF. The CDR3 DNA reads as TGTGCCAGCAGTGAAGCGGGCTTATGGGATACGCAGTATTTT.

This clonotype was counted ten times or more. The CDR3 sequence: CSARLGGARETQYF. The CDR3, as DNA: TGCAGTGCTAGACTCGGGGGGGCCCGAGAGACCCAGTACTTC. The chain couples TRBV20-1 to TRBJ2-5; 8 positions agree with TRBD2. The CDR3 has 14 amino acids. J lost 4 bases, V lost 2 bases, and 6 bases had no gene match. The germline CDR1 and CDR2 sequences are DFQATT and SNEGSKA (reference sequence).